These 17 T cell receptor beta chains were sequenced from one sample in a study of T cell changes during pregnancy in multiple sclerosis. This table comes from immunoSEQ multiplex PCR, and its TCRdb copy is limited to in-frame clones, with some not included. The profile shows about 92,000 clones, 92% of them singletons. The sample in question was peripheral blood, obtained in the first trimester of pregnancy. These receptors all come from a female donor with multiple sclerosis, enrolled in a pregnancy study.

V usage is TRBV28 and J usage is TRBJ2-7; tentative D call: TRBD2 (7 bases). The CDR3 length is 17 residues. CDR1 is MDHEN and CDR2 is SYDVKM in the germline V gene. Trimming left V 6 bases short and J 2 bases short, with 23 bases between. The CDR3 reads CASSLTGAGSRAYEQYF. CDR3 in DNA: TGTGCCAGCAGCCTGACAGGAGCGGGGTCGAGGGCCTACGAGCAGTACTTC.

The chain recombines TRBV19 with TRBJ2-1; D gene unclear. The V and J ends lost 2 bases and 0 bases respectively, with 11 bases between them. Germline CDR1 and CDR2: LNHDA and SQIVND (reference sequence). The CDR3 covers 16 residues. CDR3 coding DNA: TGTGCCAGTAGTATAAAATTGGCAGTCTCCTACAATGAGCAGTTCTTC. As protein: CASSIKLAVSYNEQFF.

The chain uses TRBV15 and TRBJ1-5, with no clear D. V gave up 1 base and J gave up 2 bases, with 9 bases separating them. Germline V gene data show CDR1 as LNHNV and CDR2 as YYDKDF (reference sequence). The CDR3 is 15 amino acids. For the CDR3, the DNA is TGTGCCACCAGCAGAGCGGGGTCAGGCAATCAGCCCCAGCATTTT. As protein: CATSRAGSGNQPQHF.

This chain uses TRBV5-1 with TRBJ1-1; D gene unclear. The ends were cut back, 0 bases at V and 0 bases at J, with 12 bases in the middle. This CDR3 has 16 amino acids. CDR1 is SGHRS, CDR2 YFSETQ, per germline. The CDR3 DNA follows: TGCGCCAGCAGCTTGGCCGCAGACTTTATGAACACTGAAGCTTTCTTT. Protein product: CASSLAADFMNTEAFF.

The chain uses TRBV7-2 and TRBJ2-3; TRBD2 agrees at 7 bases. Germline V lookup: CDR1 SGHTA, CDR2 FQGNSA. V was clipped by 5 bases and J by 0 bases; unmatched bases: 17. There are 19 residues in the CDR3. CDR3 nucleotide sequence: TGTGCCAGCAGCCCCATTCTAGCGGCTAAGGGGCTCAGCACAGATACGCAGTATTTT. Translated: CASSPILAAKGLSTDTQYF.

The chain uses TRBV28 and TRBJ1-1; weak D call: TRBD1 (6 bases). CDR3 length: 16 amino acids. Germline CDR1 MDHEN, CDR2 SYDVKM. Trimming took 1 base from V and 1 from J, leaving 13 bases between them. Written as DNA, the CDR3 is TGTGCCAGCAGTTTATTGGACAGAAGATCGAACACTGAAGCTTTCTTT. This encodes CASSLLDRRSNTEAFF.

DNA for the CDR3: TGTGCCAGCAGACAGAACCTTAATGAAAAACTGTTTTTT. It yields the protein CASRQNLNEKLFF. The chain uses TRBV14 and TRBJ1-4; D is uncertain. The CDR3 loop spans 13 amino acids. Between the trimmed V and J ends, which lost 6 bases and 4 bases, there was a span of 9 bases. The germline V gene has CDR1 SGHDN and CDR2 FVKESK.

The J gene is TRBJ2-7, the V gene TRBV11-1; tentative D call: TRBD1 (5 bases). The CDR3 is 18 residues long. V shed 3 bases and J shed 5 bases, with 26 bases lying between them. The germline V gene has CDR1 SGHAT and CDR2 FQDESV (reference sequence). CDR3 loop: CASSFPPGVGRSEDEQYF. For the CDR3, the DNA is TGTGCCAGCAGCTTCCCTCCCGGTGTGGGGCGGAGTGAGGACGAGCAGTACTTC.

The chain is built from TRBV10-3 and TRBJ1-5; D might be TRBD1 (5 bases). The V end was cut by 4 bases, the J end by 3 bases, with 13 bases between. The CDR3 is 15 amino acids. In germline, CDR1 is ENHRY, CDR2 SYGVKD. CDR3: CAISALGGNNQPQHF. The CDR3, as DNA: TGTGCCATCAGTGCGCTCGGGGGGAACAATCAGCCCCAGCATTTT.

V gene TRBV6-5 combines with J gene TRBJ1-2, with D possibly being TRBD1 (5 bases). Germline V gene data show CDR1 as MNHEY and CDR2 as SVGAGI. The CDR3 has 13 residues. Trimming pared 6 bases from V and 13 bases from J, leaving 21 bases between. This CDR3 is CASRKTGGAATTF. CDR3 sequence (DNA): TGTGCCAGCAGGAAGACCGGAGGGGCGGCTACCACCTTC.

This clone appeared once. The rearrangement joins TRBV5-1 to TRBJ1-1; possibly TRBD1 for D (5 bases). The CDR3 is 17 amino acids. V was clipped by 3 bases and J by 3 bases, with 21 bases between them. Germline V gene data show CDR1 as SGHRS and CDR2 as YFSETQ. CDR3 nucleotide sequence: TGCGCCAGCAGCTCTAATATGGGGGGGAGTGGGGACACTGAAGCTTTCTTT. Translating it yields CASSSNMGGSGDTEAFF.

J is TRBJ2-2 and V is TRBV28; D is undetermined. There are 11 residues in the CDR3. CDR1 and CDR2 from the germline V gene are MDHEN and SYDVKM. V was clipped by 11 bases and J by 6 bases, with 10 bases between them. CDR3 amino acids: CAAAKAGELFF. In nucleotides, the CDR3 is TGTGCCGCGGCTAAGGCCGGGGAGCTGTTTTTT.

Only a few counts were recorded for this clone. This chain connects TRBV5-1 to TRBJ2-7; 14 nucleotides align to TRBD2. CDR3 length equals 16 residues. Trimming took 3 bases from V and 6 from J; bases not matched to a gene: 8. Germline-derived CDR1 and CDR2 are SGHRS and YFSETQ. The CDR3 loop is CASSWGTSGSFSEQYF. The CDR3 DNA follows: TGCGCCAGCAGCTGGGGGACTAGCGGGAGTTTCTCCGAGCAGTACTTC. The full variable domain, its missing parts supplied by reference TRBV5-1 and TRBJ2-7, is KAGVTQTPRYLIKTRGQQVTLSCSPISGHRSVSWYQQTPGQGLQFLFEYFSETQRNKGNFPGRFSGRQFSNSRSEMNVSTLELGDSALYLCASSWGTSGSFSEQYFGPGTRLTVT.

This chain links TRBV5-4 with TRBJ1-5; no firm D call. The length of the CDR3 is 14 residues. V gave up 1 base and J gave up 5 bases, with 10 bases separating them. CDR1 and CDR2 from the germline V gene are SGHNT and YYREEE (reference sequence). For the CDR3, the DNA is TGTGCCAGCAGCTTGTGGGGAGTGGATCAGCCCCAGCATTTT. It codes for CASSLWGVDQPQHF.

The genes are TRBV5-1 and TRBJ2-1; 9 bases match TRBD2. The CDR3 length is 16 residues. Per germline, CDR1 SGHRS and CDR2 YFSETQ. The V gene end was trimmed by 1 base and the J gene end by 7 bases; junction bases not matched to a gene: 9. CDR3 nucleotide sequence: TGCGCCAGCAGCTTGATAGCTAGCGGGATTCCAAATGAGCAGTTCTTC. Translated: CASSLIASGIPNEQFF.

The J gene is TRBJ2-2, the V gene TRBV12-5; tentative D call: TRBD1 (5 bases). Germline V gives CDR1 LGHNT, CDR2 FRNRAP. The CDR3 covers 14 residues. V lost 2 bases and J lost 8, with 12 bases in between. In DNA form, the CDR3 reads TGTGCTAGTGGTTTGTCGCAGGGTGGAGGGGAGCTGTTTTTT. Protein product: CASGLSQGGGELFF.

V usage is TRBV5-1 and J usage is TRBJ1-3; possible D gene TRBD1, 6 bases. The V and J ends lost 1 base and 0 bases respectively, with 17 bases between them. Germline V gene sequence: CDR1 SGHRS, CDR2 YFSETQ. There are 18 residues in the CDR3. The CDR3 nucleotides are TGCGCCAGCAGCTTGTCGGTTTCAGGGGCTTCCTCTGGAAACACCATATATTTT. Its translation: CASSLSVSGASSGNTIYF.